This T cell receptor (beta chain) was recovered during a study of post-analysis software for immune sequencing data. Study at large: The cohort encompassed relapsing-remitting, secondary progressive and progressive-relapsing multiple sclerosis disease courses. Study results and caveats: Strong same-batch co-clustering of samples appeared with F measure clustering. About 5 TRBV segments (TRBV5-6, TRBV5-1 and TRBV20-1 among them) occurred more frequently in patients than in controls. Significantly decreased normalized Chao1 diversity was recorded for multiple sclerosis patients relative to controls.

As for this clonotype: Its antigen is currently unknown. Its ends do not fully match the called genes, so a read error is possible.

The V gene's germline CDR1 is SGHVS and CDR2 FNYEAQ. The CDR3 runs 16 residues. Prepared TCR beta cDNA libraries contained unique molecular identifiers. T cells, about 0.9 to 11 million of them, yielded about half a million cDNA molecules. MiXCR, run by TCRdb on the PCR reads, gives a single entry per CDR3 protein. The sample includes approximately 160,000 distinct CDR3 sequences, over 25% seen only once; the top ten take 1.5%. The rearrangement uses TRBV7-6 and TRBJ2-6; the D gene is possibly TRBD2 (5 bases). The TCR sequence derives from a girl between 5 and 17 years old with multiple sclerosis. The material sequenced was blood. CDR3 in amino acids: CACSFRAGSGANVLTF. The CDR3 bases are TGTGCCTGCAGCTTCCGCGCGGGCTCTGGGGCCAACGTCCTGACTTTC.